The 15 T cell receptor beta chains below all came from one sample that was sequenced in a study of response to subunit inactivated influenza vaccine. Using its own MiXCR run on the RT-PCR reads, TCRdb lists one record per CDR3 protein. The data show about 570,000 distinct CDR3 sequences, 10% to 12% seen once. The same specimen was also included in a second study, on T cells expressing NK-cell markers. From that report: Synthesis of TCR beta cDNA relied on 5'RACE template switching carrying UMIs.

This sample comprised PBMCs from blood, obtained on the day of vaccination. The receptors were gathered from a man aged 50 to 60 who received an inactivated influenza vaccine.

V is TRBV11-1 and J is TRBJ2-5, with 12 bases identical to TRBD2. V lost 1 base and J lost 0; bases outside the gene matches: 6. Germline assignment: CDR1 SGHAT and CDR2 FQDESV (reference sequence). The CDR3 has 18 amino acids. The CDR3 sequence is CASSLGTSGRMNQETQYF. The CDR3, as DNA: TGTGCCAGCAGCTTAGGAACTAGCGGGAGGATGAACCAAGAGACCCAGTACTTC.

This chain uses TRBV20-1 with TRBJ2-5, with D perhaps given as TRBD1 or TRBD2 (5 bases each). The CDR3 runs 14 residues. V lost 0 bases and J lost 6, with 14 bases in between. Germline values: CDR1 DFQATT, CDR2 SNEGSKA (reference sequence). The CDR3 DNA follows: TGCAGTGCTAGAGATGTTGGGGGTGGGAAGACCCAGTACTTC. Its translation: CSARDVGGGKTQYF.

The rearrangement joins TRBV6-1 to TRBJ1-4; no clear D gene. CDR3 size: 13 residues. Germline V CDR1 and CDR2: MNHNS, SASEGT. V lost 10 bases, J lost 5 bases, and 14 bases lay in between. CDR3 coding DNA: TGTGCCACCGCAGAGTACCTAAATGAAAAACTGTTTTTT. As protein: CATAEYLNEKLFF.

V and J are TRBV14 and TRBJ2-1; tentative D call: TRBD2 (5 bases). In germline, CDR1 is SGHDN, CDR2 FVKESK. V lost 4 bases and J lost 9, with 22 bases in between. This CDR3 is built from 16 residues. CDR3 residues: CASSPSGLGLPSEQFF. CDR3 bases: TGTGCCAGCAGCCCTAGTGGACTGGGCTTGCCCTCTGAGCAGTTCTTC.

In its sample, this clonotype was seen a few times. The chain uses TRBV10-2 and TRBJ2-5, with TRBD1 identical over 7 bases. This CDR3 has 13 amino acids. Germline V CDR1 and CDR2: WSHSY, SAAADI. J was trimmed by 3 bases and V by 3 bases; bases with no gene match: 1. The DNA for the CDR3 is TGCGCCAGCAGTGAACAGGGGAAAGAGACCCAGTACTTC. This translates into CASSEQGKETQYF.

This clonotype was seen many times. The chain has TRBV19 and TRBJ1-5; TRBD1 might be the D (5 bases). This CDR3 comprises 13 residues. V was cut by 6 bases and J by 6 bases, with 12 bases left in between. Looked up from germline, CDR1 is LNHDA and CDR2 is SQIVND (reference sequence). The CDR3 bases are TGTGCCAGTAGGACCGGGGGGGTTCAGCCCCAGCATTTT. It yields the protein CASRTGGVQPQHF.

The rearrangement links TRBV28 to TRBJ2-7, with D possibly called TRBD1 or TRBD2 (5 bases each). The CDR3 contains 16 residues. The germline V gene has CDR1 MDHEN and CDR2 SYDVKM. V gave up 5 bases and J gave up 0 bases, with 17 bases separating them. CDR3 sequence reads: CASSATRGSSSYEQYF. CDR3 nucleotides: TGTGCCAGCAGTGCCACACGGGGCTCGTCCTCCTACGAGCAGTACTTC.

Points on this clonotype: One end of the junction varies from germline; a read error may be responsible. CDR3 DNA: TGCATCGTTGGATGGGGGGGGACTAGCGGGGAGCAGTTCTTC. Protein sequence: CIVGWGGTSGEQFF. This rearrangement joins TRBV29-1 to TRBJ2-1; 12 bases match TRBD2. This CDR3 comprises 14 residues. Germline-derived CDR1 and CDR2 are SQVTM and ANQGSEA.

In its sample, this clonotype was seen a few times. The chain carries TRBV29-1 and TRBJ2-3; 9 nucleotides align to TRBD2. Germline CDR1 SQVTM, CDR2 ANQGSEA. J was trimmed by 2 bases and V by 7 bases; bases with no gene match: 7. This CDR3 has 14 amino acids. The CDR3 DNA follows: TGCAGCGCGTTGACTAGCGGCTCCACAGATACGCAGTATTTT. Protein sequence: CSALTSGSTDTQYF.

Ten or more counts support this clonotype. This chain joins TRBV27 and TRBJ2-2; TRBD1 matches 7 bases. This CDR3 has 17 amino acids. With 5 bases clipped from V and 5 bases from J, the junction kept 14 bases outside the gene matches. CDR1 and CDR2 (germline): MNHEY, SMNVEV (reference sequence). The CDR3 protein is CASSPTAWGQRTGELFF. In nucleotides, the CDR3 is TGTGCCAGCAGTCCTACTGCGTGGGGACAGAGAACCGGGGAGCTGTTTTTT.

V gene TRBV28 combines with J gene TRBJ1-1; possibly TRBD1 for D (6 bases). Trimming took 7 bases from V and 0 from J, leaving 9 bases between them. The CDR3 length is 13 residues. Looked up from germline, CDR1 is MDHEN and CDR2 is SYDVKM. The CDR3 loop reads CASKRQVNTEAFF. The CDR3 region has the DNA TGTGCCAGCAAAAGACAGGTGAACACTGAAGCTTTCTTT.

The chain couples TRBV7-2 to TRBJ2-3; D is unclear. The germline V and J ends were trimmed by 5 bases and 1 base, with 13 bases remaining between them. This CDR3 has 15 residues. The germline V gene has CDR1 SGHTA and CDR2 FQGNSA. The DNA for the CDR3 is TGTGCCAGCAGCCCAGGTGGAGTGCGCACAGATACGCAGTATTTT. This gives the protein CASSPGGVRTDTQYF.

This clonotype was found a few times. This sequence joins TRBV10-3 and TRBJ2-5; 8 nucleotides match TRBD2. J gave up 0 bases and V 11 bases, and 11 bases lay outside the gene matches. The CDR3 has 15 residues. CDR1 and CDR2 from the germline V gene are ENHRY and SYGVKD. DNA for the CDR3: TGTGCCGCACAAGCGGGGACTAGAGACCAAGAGACCCAGTACTTC. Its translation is CAAQAGTRDQETQYF.

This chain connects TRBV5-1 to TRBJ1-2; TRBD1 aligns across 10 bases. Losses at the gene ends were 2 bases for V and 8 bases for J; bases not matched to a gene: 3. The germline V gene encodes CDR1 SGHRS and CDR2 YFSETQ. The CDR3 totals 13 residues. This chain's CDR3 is CASSFDRGQGYTF. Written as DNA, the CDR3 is TGCGCCAGCAGCTTTGACAGGGGGCAAGGCTACACCTTC.

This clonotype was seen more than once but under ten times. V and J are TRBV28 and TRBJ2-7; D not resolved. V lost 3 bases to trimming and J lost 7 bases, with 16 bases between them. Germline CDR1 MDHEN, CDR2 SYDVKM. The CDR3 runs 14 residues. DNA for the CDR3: TGTGCCAGCAGTTTTAGGGCGGCAACTCGGGAGCAGTACTTC. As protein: CASSFRAATREQYF.